One sample yielded the 17 T cell receptor beta chains listed below, sequenced in a study of cytomegalovirus exposure and HLA in healthy donors. The protocol was immunoSEQ multiplex PCR, while the TCRdb copy is restricted to in-frame clones and leaves out a portion. The sample holds approximately 270,000 clones, 70% to 90% seen once. The sample consisted of PBMCs. These TCRs come from a woman aged 18-29 years in good health and CMV-seronegative.

The chain employs TRBV7-2 and TRBJ2-7; TRBD1 aligns across 9 bases. The CDR3 is 12 amino acids. V gave up 5 bases and J gave up 9 bases; unmatched junction bases: 5. The V gene's germline CDR1 is SGHTA and CDR2 FQGNSA. The CDR3 sequence: CASSSGQGSQYF. Here the CDR3 DNA reads TGTGCCAGCAGCAGCGGACAGGGGTCGCAGTACTTC.

The gene calls are TRBV27 and TRBJ2-1; D possibly corresponds to TRBD2 (5 bases). The CDR3 sequence is 17 residues long. The germline CDR1 and CDR2 sequences are MNHEY and SMNVEV (reference sequence). Trimming left V 3 bases short and J 3 bases short, with 18 bases between. For the CDR3, the DNA is TGTGCCAGCAGTTTCCCCCCTTGGGCCGGGGTCTACAATGAGCAGTTCTTC. This gives the protein CASSFPPWAGVYNEQFF.

The chain joins TRBV4-1 to TRBJ2-3; maybe TRBD2 (5 bases). Trimming shortened V by 0 bases and J by 4 bases, and 17 bases separated the two germline ends. Germline CDR1 and CDR2: MGHRA and YSYEKL. The CDR3 runs 17 residues. The CDR3 spells CASSQDRGAAGADTQYF. The CDR3 bases are TGCGCCAGCAGCCAAGATCGGGGAGCGGCTGGCGCAGATACGCAGTATTTT.

This chain connects TRBV19 to TRBJ2-7; 11 bases are shared with TRBD2. Germline values: CDR1 LNHDA, CDR2 SQIVND (reference sequence). With 6 bases clipped from V and 6 bases from J, the junction kept 7 bases outside the gene matches. This CDR3 has 14 amino acids. The CDR3 DNA follows: TGTGCCAGTAGACATCTAGCGGGAGGAGGCGAGCAGTACTTC. Protein sequence: CASRHLAGGGEQYF. The variable domain in full, with the rest retrieved from reference TRBV19 and TRBJ2-7, is DGGITQSPKYLFRKEGQNVTLSCEQNLNHDAMYWYRQDPGQGLRLIYYSQIVNDFQKGDIAEGYSVSREKKESFPLTVTSAQKNPTAFYLCASRHLAGGGEQYFGPGTRLTVT.

The chain combines TRBV5-1 with TRBJ2-1; 9 nucleotides match TRBD1. The V and J ends lost 4 bases and 7 bases, in that order; junction bases with no gene match: 3. Germline CDR1 and CDR2: SGHRS and YFSETQ. This CDR3 is built from 13 residues. CDR3 DNA: TGCGCCAGCAGCATGGACAGGGGAAATGAGCAGTTCTTC. This encodes CASSMDRGNEQFF.

The chain carries TRBV13 and TRBJ2-7; 9 bases map to TRBD1. Germline CDR1 PRHDT, CDR2 FYEKMQ (reference sequence). V shed 4 bases and J 6 bases; nucleotides not matched to a gene: 7. There are 14 residues in the CDR3. In DNA form, the CDR3 reads TGTGCCAGCAGCTCCGGGACAGGGAACCCCGAGCAGTACTTC. Amino acids: CASSSGTGNPEQYF.

The rearrangement joins TRBV14 to TRBJ2-7, with unresolved D. CDR3 length equals 16 residues. Germline lookup yields CDR1 SGHDN and CDR2 FVKESK. Trimming shortened V by 0 bases and J by 3 bases, and 15 bases separated the two germline ends. The DNA for the CDR3 is TGTGCCAGCAGCCAAGACAGAACGCGCGACTTCTACGAGCAGTACTTC. Residues: CASSQDRTRDFYEQYF. Full variable domain (remainder filled in from reference TRBV14 and TRBJ2-7): EAGVTQFPSHSVIEKGQTVTLRCDPISGHDNLYWYRRVMGKEIKFLLHFVKESKQDESGMPNNRFLAERTGGTYSTLKVQPAELEDSGVYFCASSQDRTRDFYEQYFGPGTRLTVT.

The gene calls are TRBV30 and TRBJ2-6; TRBD2 matches 14 bases. Germline V gene lookup returns CDR1 GTSNPN and CDR2 SVGIG (reference sequence). The J segment lost 4 bases and the V segment lost 5 bases, leaving 13 bases of the junction unmatched. This CDR3 has 19 amino acids. CDR3 bases: TGTGCCTGGGGGCAACTACGGACTAGCGGGAGGACCGGGGCCAACGTCCTGACTTTC. Translation: CAWGQLRTSGRTGANVLTF.

This rearrangement joins TRBV4-1 to TRBJ1-1, with a weak D call TRBD1 (6 bases). Germline V lookup: CDR1 MGHRA, CDR2 YSYEKL. The CDR3 has 16 residues. The V end lost 2 bases, the J end lost 11 bases, and 24 bases lay between the germline ends. Written as DNA, the CDR3 is TGCGCCAGCAGCCAATCCGGGACAACCTCCCAACTTTGGGCTTTCTTT. Protein sequence: CASSQSGTTSQLWAFF.

Regarding this clone: One end of the junction varies from germline; a read error may be responsible. This chain uses TRBV6-5 with TRBJ1-4; no definite D call. CDR1 is MNHEY and CDR2 is SVGAGI in the germline V gene. CDR3 length: 12 amino acids. CDR3 DNA: TGTGCCAGCAGTTACTCGAGGGCCCCCCGACTTTTT. Translating gives CASSYSRAPRLF.

The rearrangement links TRBV30 to TRBJ2-2; D might be TRBD2 (6 bases). The V gene's germline CDR1 is GTSNPN and CDR2 SVGIG (reference sequence). This CDR3 comprises 16 residues. V shed 0 bases and J shed 1 base, with 12 bases lying between them. The DNA for the CDR3 is TGTGCCTGGAGTGTACAAAACGGGAGGAACACCGGGGAGCTGTTTTTT. Translated, it gives CAWSVQNGRNTGELFF.

This chain connects TRBV11-2 to TRBJ1-6, with D perhaps TRBD1 (6 bases). V was cut by 8 bases and J by 8 bases, with 16 bases left in between. This CDR3 comprises 14 residues. Germline lookup yields CDR1 SGHAT and CDR2 FQNNGV. Here the CDR3 reads CASRRTGRYSPLHF. As DNA, the CDR3 is TGTGCCAGCCGCCGCACAGGGCGTTATTCACCCCTCCACTTT.

This chain connects TRBV25-1 to TRBJ1-4; 8 bases fit TRBD1. With 3 bases clipped from V and 6 bases from J, the junction kept 6 bases outside the gene matches. The CDR3 sequence is 15 residues long. Per the germline V gene, CDR1 is MGHDK and CDR2 is SYGVNS. The CDR3: CASSEYRGVDEKLFF. The CDR3, as DNA: TGTGCCAGCAGTGAGTACAGGGGGGTCGATGAAAAACTGTTTTTT.

The CDR3 DNA reads TGTGCCAGCAGTGTCCACAGGGGGGGTTCCTACAATGAGCAGTTCTTC. Translation: CASSVHRGGSYNEQFF. This chain joins TRBV6-4 and TRBJ2-1; TRBD1 is a possible D gene (8 bases). CDR1 is MRHNA and CDR2 is SNTAGT in the germline V gene. V lost 4 bases to trimming and J lost 1 base, with 14 bases between them. The CDR3 consists of 16 residues.

The chain employs TRBV6-5 and TRBJ1-2; D might be TRBD1 (6 bases). V gave up 0 bases and J gave up 0 bases, with 11 bases separating them. Germline V gives CDR1 MNHEY, CDR2 SVGAGI. The CDR3 sequence is 16 residues long. The CDR3: CASSYSIGGPNYGYTF. CDR3 sequence (DNA): TGTGCCAGCAGTTACTCGATAGGGGGTCCTAACTATGGCTACACCTTC.

The CDR3 loop reads CASSRPGTGLDTQYF. CDR3 coding DNA: TGTGCCAGCAGCCGACCAGGGACAGGGCTGGATACGCAGTATTTT. The chain recombines TRBV7-2 with TRBJ2-3, with 9 bases lining up with TRBD1. CDR3 length equals 15 residues. The junction had 9 bases not matched to a gene; V was cut back by 5 bases and J by 6 bases. The germline gives CDR1 SGHTA, CDR2 FQGNSA. The full variable domain, in which reference TRBV7-2 and TRBJ2-3 provide the parts outside the CDR3, is GAGVSQSPSNKVTEKGKDVELRCDPISGHTALYWYRQSLGQGLEFLIYFQGNSAPDKSGLPSDRFSAERTGGSVSTLTIQRTQQEDSAVYLCASSRPGTGLDTQYFGPGTRLTVL.

This clone turned up a few times. The chain combines TRBV10-3 with TRBJ2-7; no clear D gene. V was pared by 5 bases and J by 0 bases, with 14 bases between. The CDR3 has 15 residues. Germline CDR1 is ENHRY and CDR2 is SYGVKD. CDR3 in amino acids: CAISNPSTLSYEQYF. CDR3 coding DNA: TGTGCCATCAGTAACCCCAGTACCCTCTCCTACGAGCAGTACTTC.